Each of the 3 T cell receptor beta chains below was sequenced from the same sample in a study of shared clonotypes between healthy human individuals. TCRdb's table, derived via immunoSEQ multiplex PCR, lists solely in-frame clones and lacks some. The sample includes about 2.4 million clones, roughly 93% seen only once; the top ten take roughly 0.36%. The sample consisted of naive CD4+ T cells from PBMCs. Subset noted: CD45RA+ positively selected. The receptors here all came from a man aged 18 to 35 in good health. Some clones in this sample may be carry-over from other donors' samples.

J is TRBJ2-2 and V is TRBV15; 7 bases fit TRBD2. CDR1 and CDR2 from the germline V gene are LNHNV and YYDKDF (reference sequence). With 0 bases clipped from V and 8 bases from J, the junction kept 15 bases outside the gene matches. The CDR3 is 18 amino acids. CDR3 nucleotide sequence: TGTGCCACCAGCAGAGATCCCTCGGGAGGCCTGATGACGGGGGAGCTGTTTTTT. Translating gives CATSRDPSGGLMTGELFF.

The CDR3 bases are TGTGCCAGCAGCCGGACAGGCACTTACGAGCAGTACTTC. Encoded protein: CASSRTGTYEQYF. V and J are TRBV2 and TRBJ2-7, with 7 positions matching TRBD1. The CDR3 covers 13 residues. Germline CDR1 and CDR2: SNHLY and FYNNEI. After removal of 6 bases from V and 4 bases from J, the junction contained 6 bases not matched to a gene. Drawing the rest from reference TRBV2 and TRBJ2-7, the complete variable domain is EPEVTQTPSHQVTQMGQEVILRCVPISNHLYFYWYRQILGQKVEFLVSFYNNEISEKSEIFDDQFSVERPDGSNFTLKIRSTKLEDSAMYFCASSRTGTYEQYFGPGTRLTVT.

About this clone: The junction departs from germline at one end; a sequencing error may be responsible. The J gene is TRBJ1-4, the V gene TRBV5-5; D ambiguous. The germline gives CDR1 SGHKS, CDR2 YYEKEE (reference sequence). The CDR3 is 14 amino acids. The CDR3 region is CASSSTPTHEKLFF. The CDR3 DNA sequence: TGTGCCAGCAGCTCGACTCCAACTCATGAAAAACTGTTTTTT.